This note documents a single T cell receptor beta chain sequence. The antigen is not known. Trimming stripped 2 bases from V and 2 bases from J, with 16 bases between. The CDR3 has 17 amino acids. The germline CDR1 and CDR2 sequences are KGHSH and LQKENI. The data belong to a study of cytomegalovirus exposure and HLA in healthy donors. Study in general: The platform used for the 120 validation repertoires matched that of the roughly 670 first-cohort repertoires, a later analysis reported. Study-level points and caveats: A few of the chains that were CMV-associated were confirmed in vitro to be specific for CMV antigens. High specificity and sensitivity for cytomegalovirus status were reported for the classifier. Most TCR sequences were seen very rarely across donors, but some public TCRs occurred in many.

Clones were read by immunoSEQ multiplex PCR, and TCRdb kept only the in-frame ones, dropping some. The data contain a few hundred thousand clones, roughly 86% of them singletons. The chain uses TRBV18 and TRBJ1-5; D possibly corresponds to TRBD1 (5 bases). This sequence was found in a young man in good health and CMV-seronegative. The sequenced material came from PBMCs. The CDR3 DNA reads TGTGCCAGCTCACCAGTCGGAGGGGACGGCGGCAATCAGCCCCAGCATTTT. Translation gives CASSPVGGDGGNQPQHF.